The 8 T cell receptor beta chains below were found in one sample sequenced in a study of persistence of HIV-infected CD4 T cells. No antigen is known for these receptors. This was the immunoSEQ version 4 assay in survey mode. Here immunoSEQ multiplex PCR was the method, and the copy in TCRdb shows in-frame clones only, minus some. This table has about 46,000 clones, around 90% appearing once. Cells were stimulated nonspecifically with anti-CD3/anti-CD28 magnetic beads. Sorting selected CD4+ T cells upregulating both CD40 ligand and CD69. Here the sequenced sample was CD4+ T cells sorted from PBMCs after approximately 19-hour stimulation, taken from a patient who received antiretroviral therapy. These receptors were taken from an adult woman with HIV who was CMV-seropositive.

The chain carries TRBV7-3 and TRBJ1-1, with D perhaps matching TRBD1 (5 bases). Germline V gene sequence: CDR1 SGHTA, CDR2 FQGTGA. The CDR3 is 13 amino acids. The V end was cut by 0 bases, the J end by 9 bases, with 11 bases between. The CDR3, as DNA: TGTGCCAGCAGCTTAACAAGGGAGGACAAAGCTTTCTTT. Its translation is CASSLTREDKAFF.

The table lists this clone with a count of one. The V and J genes are TRBV10-3 and TRBJ1-5; a weak D match, TRBD1 (6 bases). From germline, CDR1 is ENHRY and CDR2 SYGVKD. This CDR3 contains 14 residues. The V gene lost 7 bases and the J gene lost 1 base, with 11 bases spanning the gap. In nucleotides, the CDR3 is TGTGCCATCAAGGGGGAGGGAAGCAATCAGCCCCAGCATTTT. Its protein product is CAIKGEGSNQPQHF.

The rearrangement joins TRBV7-2 to TRBJ2-3; the match to TRBD2 covers 7 bases. With 4 bases clipped from V and 4 bases from J, the junction kept 5 bases outside the gene matches. This CDR3 spans 14 amino acids. Germline CDR1 SGHTA, CDR2 FQGNSA. The DNA of the CDR3 is TGTGCCAGCAGCTGGAGCGGGGCCGCAGATACGCAGTATTTT. Residues: CASSWSGAADTQYF.

The chain recombines TRBV24-1 with TRBJ1-1, with D perhaps matching TRBD1 (5 bases). The CDR3 runs 14 residues. Germline CDR1 KGHDR, CDR2 SFDVKD. Trimming removed 9 bases from V and 0 bases from J, with 13 bases in between. CDR3 sequence: CATSAQGMNTEAFF. CDR3 bases: TGTGCCACCTCGGCTCAGGGTATGAACACTGAAGCTTTCTTT.

CDR3 DNA sequence: TGCGCCAGCAGCTTGAGAAGGGGCTCAACTAATGAAAAACTGTTTTTT. Encoded protein: CASSLRRGSTNEKLFF. This chain uses TRBV5-1 with TRBJ1-4; perhaps TRBD1 as D (5 bases). The CDR3 extends over 16 amino acids. CDR1 is SGHRS, CDR2 YFSETQ, per germline. The V and J ends lost 1 base and 0 bases respectively, with 10 bases between them. The entire variable domain, with the rest obtained from reference TRBV5-1 and TRBJ1-4, is as follows: KAGVTQTPRYLIKTRGQQVTLSCSPISGHRSVSWYQQTPGQGLQFLFEYFSETQRNKGNFPGRFSGRQFSNSRSEMNVSTLELGDSALYLCASSLRRGSTNEKLFFGSGTQLSVL.

This sequence joins TRBV21-1 and TRBJ1-2; whether TRBD1, the table's D call, matches the DNA was not checked. TRBV21-1 is listed as a pseudogene. The CDR3 extends over 18 amino acids. The CDR3 bases are TGTGCCAGCAGCAAAAGGGACAGGGGAACCCCCTTGGGGTATGGCTACACCTTC. Its protein is CASSKRDRGTPLGYGYTF.

V usage is TRBV2 and J usage is TRBJ2-1; 10 positions agree with TRBD2. Trimming removed 6 bases from V and 13 bases from J; junction bases left unmatched: 18. Germline V CDR1 and CDR2: SNHLY, FYNNEI. The CDR3 extends over 16 amino acids. CDR3 residues: CASRGGASGSLYPQFF. In nucleotides, the CDR3 is TGTGCCAGCAGGGGGGGAGCTAGCGGGAGTCTTTACCCCCAGTTCTTC.

The CDR3 protein is CASSKALCRTNTEAFF. The CDR3, as DNA: TGTGCCAGCAGCAAAGCGCTTTGCAGGACGAACACTGAAGCTTTCTTT. J is TRBJ1-1 and V is TRBV21-1. TRBV21-1 is a pseudogene locus. This CDR3 is 16 amino acids long.